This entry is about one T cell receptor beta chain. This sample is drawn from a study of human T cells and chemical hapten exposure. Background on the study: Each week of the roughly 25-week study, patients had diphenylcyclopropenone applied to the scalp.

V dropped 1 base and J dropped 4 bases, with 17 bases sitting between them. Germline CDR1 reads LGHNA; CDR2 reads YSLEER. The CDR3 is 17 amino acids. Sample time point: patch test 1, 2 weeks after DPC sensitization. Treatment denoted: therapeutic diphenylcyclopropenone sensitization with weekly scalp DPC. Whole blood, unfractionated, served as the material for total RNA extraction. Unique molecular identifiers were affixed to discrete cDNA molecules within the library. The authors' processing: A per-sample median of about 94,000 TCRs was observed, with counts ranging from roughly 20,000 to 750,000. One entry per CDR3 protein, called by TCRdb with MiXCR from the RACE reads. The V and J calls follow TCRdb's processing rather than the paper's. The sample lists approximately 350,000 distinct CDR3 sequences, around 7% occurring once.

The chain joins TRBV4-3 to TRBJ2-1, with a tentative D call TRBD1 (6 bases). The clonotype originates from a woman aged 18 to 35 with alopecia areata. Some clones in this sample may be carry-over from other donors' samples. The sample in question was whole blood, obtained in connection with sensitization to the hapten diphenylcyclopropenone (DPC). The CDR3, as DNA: TGCGCCAGCAGCCAAGCGCCTTCAGGGGATACGTACAATGAGCAGTTCTTC. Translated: CASSQAPSGDTYNEQFF.